This TCR beta chain was recovered during a study of shared clonotypes between healthy human individuals. Study context: The people who gave samples were a couple of women and a few men aged 18 to 49. The study's findings and limits: Collection of samples was limited to blood; tissue repertoires likely differ.

Genomic DNA belonging to each subset was distributed in equal measure over several immunoSEQ plates. On ten immunoSEQ deep assay plates, unsorted PBMC DNA was sequenced. Clones were read by immunoSEQ multiplex PCR, and TCRdb kept only the in-frame ones, dropping some. The sample shows roughly 500,000 clones, approximately 82% of them seen only once. Regarding this clone: What it recognizes is unknown. Relative to the germline gene, one junction end is altered; a read error may explain this.

Looked up from germline, CDR1 is MDHEN and CDR2 is SYDVKM. The CDR3 extends over 16 amino acids. The sequenced material came from PBMCs. The genes are TRBV28 and TRBJ1-5; no reliable D call. This receptor was taken from a woman aged 35 to 49 in good health. Some clones in this sample may be carry-over from other donors' samples. CDR3 in DNA: TGTGCCAGCAGTTGGGGATCGGGGAATAGCAATCCGCCCCAGCATTTT. It is translated as CASSWGSGNSNPPQHF. The full variable domain, completed using reference TRBV28 and TRBJ1-5, is DVKVTQSSRYLVKRTGEKVFLECVQDMDHENMFWYRQDPGLGLRLIYFSYDVKMKEKGDIPEGYSVSREKKERFSLILESASTNQTSMYLCASSWGSGNSNPPQHFGDGTRLSIL.